The rows below give T cell receptor beta chains drawn from one sample of a study of patients and donors after allogeneic stem cell transplantation. TCRdb re-called the RT-PCR reads with MiXCR, one entry per CDR3 protein. The table includes fewer than 250,000 distinct CDR3 sequences, 13% to 15% detected once. Sample: blood, either unsorted or a sorted T cell fraction (not recorded which). All receptors derive from a human donor who was either an allogeneic HSCT recipient or a stem cell or donor lymphocyte infusion donor (not recorded which). It is not recorded whose cells these are; they may come from a transplant donor. The CDR3 runs from the conserved cysteine through the conserved F or W. The D gene is left open where the match is weak. A row's size may be missing; if present it is once, few, many or a size class.

j_call clone_size v_call d_call cdr3_aa cdr3_nt
TRBJ1-2 few TRBV5-4 - CASSLNWGRGDYGYTF TGTGCCAGCAGCTTGAATTGGGGCAGGGGAGACTATGGCTACACCTTC
TRBJ1-1 many TRBV19 - CASSIPWGNTEAFF TGTGCCAGTAGTATACCGTGGGGGAACACTGAAGCTTTCTTT
TRBJ2-3 - TRBV2 - CASSEVRSGRTDTQYF TGTGCCAGCAGTGAAGTCAGGTCAGGGAGGACAGATACGCAGTATTTT
TRBJ2-7 few TRBV5-1 TRBD1 CASSFGTGRDEQYF TGCGCCAGCAGCTTCGGGACAGGGAGGGACGAGCAGTACTTC
TRBJ1-2 many TRBV5-6 - CASSTGVTYGYTF TGTGCCAGTTCTACGGGGGTTACCTATGGCTACACCTTC
TRBJ2-5 few TRBV30 - CAWRRLYPPETQYF TGTGCCTGGAGACGACTCTATCCCCCGGAGACCCAGTACTTC
TRBJ2-7 - TRBV15 - CATSREYGGYEQYF TGTGCCACCAGCAGAGAATACGGAGGGTACGAGCAGTACTTC
TRBJ2-7 - TRBV7-9 - CASSFRRNWYF TGTGCCAGCAGCTTTCGTAGGAATTGGTACTTC
TRBJ2-5 - TRBV24-1 TRBD2 CATRRTLGAGGQETQYF TGTGCCACCAGAAGAACTCTAGGGGCGGGGGGCCAAGAGACCCAGTACTTC
TRBJ2-3 many TRBV4-3 - CASSQDPRSDTQYF TGCGCCAGCAGCCAAGATCCGCGGTCGGATACGCAGTATTTT
TRBJ1-4 - TRBV15 - CATSRDRDTNEKLFF TGTGCCACCAGCAGAGATCGGGACACTAATGAAAAACTGTTTTTT
TRBJ1-2 few TRBV6-1 - CASRIRENYGYTF TGTGCCAGCAGGATCCGGGAGAACTATGGCTACACCTTC
TRBJ2-1 few TRBV4-2 TRBD2 CASSPGKVLAGVGQFF TGTGCCAGCAGCCCCGGAAAGGTACTAGCGGGAGTTGGGCAGTTCTTC
TRBJ2-3 few TRBV9 - CASSFQMGAADTQYF TGTGCCAGCAGCTTCCAAATGGGGGCGGCAGATACGCAGTATTTT
TRBJ2-1 - TRBV5-4 TRBD2 CASSPGQGLAGLSSYNEQFF TGTGCCAGCAGCCCTGGCCAAGGACTAGCGGGCCTAAGCTCCTACAATGAGCAGTTCTTC
TRBJ2-7 - TRBV7-2 - CASSLAGGRLTYEQYF TGTGCCAGCAGCTTAGCGGGGGGGCGCCTAACCTACGAGCAGTACTTC
TRBJ2-5 - TRBV5-1 TRBD2 CASRTSGSSQETQYF TGCGCCAGCAGGACTAGCGGGAGTAGTCAAGAGACCCAGTACTTC
TRBJ2-7 - TRBV4-2 TRBD2 CASSQDPVSRGALNSYEQYF TGTGCCAGCAGCCAAGATCCCGTATCGCGGGGGGCCTTGAACTCCTACGAGCAGTACTTC
TRBJ1-2 few TRBV7-2 TRBD1 CASSPGTGSGYTF TGTGCCAGCAGCCCAGGGACAGGGTCTGGCTACACCTTC
TRBJ2-1 - TRBV13 TRBD2 CASSLNRGVGEQFF TGTGCCAGCAGCTTAAATCGGGGGGTAGGTGAGCAGTTCTTC
TRBJ1-5 many TRBV10-3 TRBD1 CAISDDRGGNQPQHF TGTGCCATCAGTGATGACAGGGGTGGCAATCAGCCCCAGCATTTT
TRBJ2-5 - TRBV9 - CASSVGDFGGSYQETQYF TGTGCCAGCAGCGTAGGTGACTTCGGGGGATCGTACCAAGAGACCCAGTACTTC